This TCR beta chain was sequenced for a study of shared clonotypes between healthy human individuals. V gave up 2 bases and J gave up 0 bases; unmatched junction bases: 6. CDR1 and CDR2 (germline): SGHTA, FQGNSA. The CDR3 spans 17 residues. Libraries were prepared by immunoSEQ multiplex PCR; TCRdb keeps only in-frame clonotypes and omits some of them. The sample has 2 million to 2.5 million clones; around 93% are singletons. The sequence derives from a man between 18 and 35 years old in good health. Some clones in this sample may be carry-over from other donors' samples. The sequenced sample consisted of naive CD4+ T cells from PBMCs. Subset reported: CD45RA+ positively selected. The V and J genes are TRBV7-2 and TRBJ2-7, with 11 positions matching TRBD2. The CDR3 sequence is CASSLRLAGGFSYEQYF. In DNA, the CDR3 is TGTGCCAGCAGCTTAAGGCTAGCGGGAGGATTCTCCTACGAGCAGTACTTC.